This T cell receptor beta chain was captured by sequencing in a study of blood T cell repertoires in COVID-19. About the research overall: The samples span acute and convalescent COVID-19 from the United States, Italy and Spain.

Authors' analysis steps: Reference gene primer amplification in the assay estimated nucleated cell counts. Sequenced by immunoSEQ multiplex PCR; TCRdb stores in-frame clones only, minus some. The V and J calls and clone size come from that table; D and trimming were worked out from the DNA. This sample has some 160,000 clones, with about 83% found just once. Trimming took 1 base from V and 1 from J; bases not matched to a gene: 4. The germline CDR1 and CDR2 sequences are SGHRS and YFSETQ. The CDR3 runs to 16 residues. Specimen: peripheral blood. This TCR was recovered from a woman in her seventies who had recovered from COVID-19. The chain links TRBV5-1 to TRBJ2-7; TRBD1 matches at 11 bases. The CDR3 DNA sequence: TGCGCCAGCAGCTTGCGGGACAGGGGGGCGTCCTACGAGCAGTACTTC. Encoded protein: CASSLRDRGASYEQYF.